The following is a TCR beta chain sequence with its context. The table came from immunoSEQ multiplex PCR; TCRdb's copy has only in-frame clones and leaves some out. This sample yields some 110,000 clones, of which more than 80% are seen a single time; approximately 1.1% belongs to the top ten. V was pared by 0 bases and J by 0 bases, with 11 bases between. Germline V lookup: CDR1 KGHSH, CDR2 LQKENI. CDR3 length: 17 amino acids. The sample comes from a study of control samples from healthy donors and cancer patients. The chain has TRBV18 and TRBJ2-2, with a possible D match to TRBD1 (6 bases). The TCR was taken from a woman aged 45-60 years with colorectal cancer. The sample consisted of PBMCs. CDR3 residues: CASSPPRTAANTGELFF. CDR3 sequence (DNA): TGTGCCAGCTCACCACCCAGGACAGCCGCGAACACCGGGGAGCTGTTTTTT.